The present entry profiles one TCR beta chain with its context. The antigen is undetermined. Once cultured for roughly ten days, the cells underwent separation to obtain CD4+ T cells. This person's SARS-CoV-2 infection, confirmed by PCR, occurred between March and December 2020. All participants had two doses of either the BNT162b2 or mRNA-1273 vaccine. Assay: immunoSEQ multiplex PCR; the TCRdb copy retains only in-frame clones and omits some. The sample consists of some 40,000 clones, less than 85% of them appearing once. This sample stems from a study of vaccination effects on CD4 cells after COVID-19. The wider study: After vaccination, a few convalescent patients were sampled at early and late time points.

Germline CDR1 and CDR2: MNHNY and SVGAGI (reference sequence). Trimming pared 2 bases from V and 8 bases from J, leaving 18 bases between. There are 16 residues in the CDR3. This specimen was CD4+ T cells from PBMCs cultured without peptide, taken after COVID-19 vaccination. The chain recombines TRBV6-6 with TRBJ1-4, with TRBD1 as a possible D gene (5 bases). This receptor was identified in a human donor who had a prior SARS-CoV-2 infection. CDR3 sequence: CASSYGHLGQAEKLFF. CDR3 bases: TGTGCCAGCAGTTACGGACACCTGGGTCAGGCAGAAAAACTGTTTTTT.